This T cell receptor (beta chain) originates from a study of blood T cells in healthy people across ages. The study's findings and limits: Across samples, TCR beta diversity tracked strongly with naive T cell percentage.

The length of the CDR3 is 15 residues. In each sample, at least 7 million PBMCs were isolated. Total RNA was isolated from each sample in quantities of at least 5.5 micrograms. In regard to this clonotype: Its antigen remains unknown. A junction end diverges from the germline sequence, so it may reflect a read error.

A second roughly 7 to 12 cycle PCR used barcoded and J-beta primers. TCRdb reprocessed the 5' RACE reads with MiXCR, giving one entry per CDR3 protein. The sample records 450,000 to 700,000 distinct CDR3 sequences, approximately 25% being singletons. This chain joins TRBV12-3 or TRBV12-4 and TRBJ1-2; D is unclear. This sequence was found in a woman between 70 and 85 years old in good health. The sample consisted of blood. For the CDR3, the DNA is TGTGCCAGCAGCCCAGACACCGTCTCTTTCCGCGCAAGGGAGTTC. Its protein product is CASSPDTVSFRAREF.